This note documents a single T cell receptor beta chain sequence. Its antigen remains unidentified. The sample originates from a study of cytomegalovirus exposure and HLA in healthy donors. Study background: Later analysis reported that the 130 or so validation repertoires shared the platform of the 500 to 750 first-cohort repertoires. Study results and limitations: The authors enumerated 150 to 200 TCR beta chains as linked to cytomegalovirus. For most TCR sequences rarity was the rule, although some public TCRs occurred in many donors. A subsequent analysis found that TCR clusters from the first cohort also tended to co-occur in the 120 validation repertoires, with around 94% of cluster scores above 0.

Unmatched junction bases numbered 11, after V lost 6 bases and J lost 1 base. CDR3 length: 16 residues. Germline CDR1 reads MDHEN; CDR2 reads SYDVKM. Here immunoSEQ multiplex PCR was the method, and the copy in TCRdb shows in-frame clones only, minus some. The sample shows around 150,000 clones, about 89% of them seen only once. V and J are TRBV28 and TRBJ2-5, with 7 nucleotides matching TRBD2. The sequence came from a woman aged 18 to 35 in good health and CMV-seropositive. Material for sequencing was PBMCs. The CDR3 loop is CASSNLSGVSQETQYF. Written as DNA, the CDR3 is TGTGCCAGCAGCAACTTGAGCGGGGTATCCCAAGAGACCCAGTACTTC.